The 27 T cell receptor beta chains reported below all come from one sample, sequenced in a study of blood T cell repertoires in COVID-19. Only in-frame clones appear in the TCRdb table, and some are missing; sequencing was by immunoSEQ multiplex PCR. Among around 70,000 clones listed, 78% were seen once. The sequenced material came from peripheral blood. The receptors derive from a human donor in a cohort sampled during active COVID-19.

CDR3 protein: CASSSGTSGRYNEQFF. The CDR3 region has the DNA TGTGCCAGCTCATCCGGGACTAGCGGGAGGTACAATGAGCAGTTCTTC. The chain carries TRBV18 and TRBJ2-1; 15 bases agree with TRBD2. Germline V gene lookup returns CDR1 KGHSH and CDR2 LQKENI. The CDR3 length is 16 residues. The ends lost 5 bases at V and 4 bases at J; junction bases unmatched: 3. Using reference TRBV18 and TRBJ2-1 for the parts outside the CDR3, the full variable domain is NAGVMQNPRHLVRRRGQEARLRCSPMKGHSHVYWYRQLPEEGLKFMVYLQKENIIDESGMPKERFSAEFPKEGPSILRIQQVVRGDSAAYFCASSSGTSGRYNEQFFGPGTRLTVL.

This clone was recorded only once. The chain recombines TRBV27 with TRBJ1-6, with D possibly being TRBD1 (5 bases). CDR3 size: 14 residues. Germline assignment: CDR1 MNHEY and CDR2 SMNVEV (reference sequence). The V end lost 3 bases, the J end lost 3 bases, and 6 bases lay between the germline ends. The CDR3, as DNA: TGTGCCAGCAGTTTGGGGCACTATAATTCACCCCTCCACTTT. Translating gives CASSLGHYNSPLHF.

V and J are TRBV11-2 and TRBJ2-5; maybe TRBD2 (6 bases). Trimming stripped 6 bases from V and 1 base from J, with 24 bases between. The CDR3 contains 18 residues. Germline V gives CDR1 SGHAT, CDR2 FQNNGV. The CDR3 spells CASRARGEARPLQETQYF. CDR3 bases: TGTGCCAGCAGGGCGCGTGGGGAGGCACGCCCCCTCCAAGAGACCCAGTACTTC.

The V and J genes are TRBV7-8 and TRBJ2-7; 10 bases are shared with TRBD2. The CDR3 has 15 amino acids. The J segment lost 0 bases and the V segment lost 5 bases, leaving 4 bases of the junction unmatched. The V gene's germline CDR1 is SGHVS and CDR2 FQNEAQ. The chain's CDR3 is CASSTGLAYSYEQYF. The CDR3, as DNA: TGTGCCAGCAGCACGGGACTAGCGTACTCCTACGAGCAGTACTTC. The full variable domain, with the rest looked up from reference TRBV7-8 and TRBJ2-7, is GAGVSQSPRYKVAKRGQDVALRCDPISGHVSLFWYQQALGQGPEFLTYFQNEAQLDKSGLPSDRFFAERPEGSVSTLKIQRTQQEDSAVYLCASSTGLAYSYEQYFGPGTRLTVT.

The CDR3 reads CASSQTIRGPIYEQYF. The DNA of the CDR3 is TGCGCCAGCAGTCAAACTATAAGGGGGCCGATTTACGAGCAGTACTTC. V is TRBV23-1 and J is TRBJ2-7, with TRBD1 matching over 7 bases. TRBV23-1 is known as an ORF, though its function is uncertain. The trim removed 2 bases at V and 4 bases at J, leaving 11 bases unmatched. This CDR3 spans 16 amino acids.

The rearrangement links TRBV19 to TRBJ2-3; 10 nucleotides match TRBD1. Germline V gives CDR1 LNHDA, CDR2 SQIVND (reference sequence). V lost 5 bases and J lost 0; bases outside the gene matches: 5. This CDR3 is 16 amino acids long. The CDR3 DNA is TGTGCCAGTAGTCCCAGGACAGGGGGGAGCACAGATACGCAGTATTTT. It specifies CASSPRTGGSTDTQYF.

The chain has TRBV5-1 and TRBJ1-1, with D maybe TRBD1 (6 bases). Trimming removed 0 bases from V and 1 base from J, with 16 bases in between. The CDR3 runs to 17 residues. CDR1 and CDR2 from the germline V gene are SGHRS and YFSETQ. As DNA, the CDR3 is TGCGCCAGCAGCTTGGACCCCCAAGGGGGGGCGAACACTGAAGCTTTCTTT. The encoded protein is CASSLDPQGGANTEAFF.

The rearrangement uses TRBV10-1 and TRBJ2-7, with TRBD2 identical over 8 bases. The CDR3 runs to 14 residues. The ends lost 0 bases at V and 4 bases at J; junction bases unmatched: 2. Per germline, CDR1 WNHNN and CDR2 SYGVQD (reference sequence). The CDR3 DNA reads TGCGCCAGCAGTGAGTCGGGACTAGATTACGAGCAGTACTTC. Its protein is CASSESGLDYEQYF.

The chain's CDR3 is CVTKRESTDTQYF. CDR3 DNA sequence: TGTGTCACCAAGCGGGAGAGCACAGATACGCAGTATTTT. J is TRBJ2-3 and V is TRBV28, with 8 bases aligning to TRBD2. Germline assignment: CDR1 MDHEN and CDR2 SYDVKM. The CDR3 is 13 residues long.

In this sample, this clone turned up a few times. V and J are TRBV4-1 and TRBJ1-5; D is unresolved. The CDR3 runs to 13 residues. The V and J ends lost 0 bases and 5 bases respectively, with 5 bases between them. Germline V gene data show CDR1 as MGHRA and CDR2 as YSYEKL. This CDR3 is CASSQERDQPQHF. The CDR3 DNA follows: TGCGCCAGCAGCCAAGAGAGGGATCAGCCCCAGCATTTT.

The V call is TRBV2, the J call TRBJ2-1; D not certain. V was trimmed by 5 bases and J by 0 bases, leaving 5 bases between them. This CDR3 has 13 amino acids. The V gene's germline CDR1 is SNHLY and CDR2 FYNNEI. The CDR3 here is CASSYSSYNEQFF. As DNA, the CDR3 is TGTGCCAGCAGTTACAGCTCCTACAATGAGCAGTTCTTC. The complete variable domain, with remaining parts taken from reference TRBV2 and TRBJ2-1, reads EPEVTQTPSHQVTQMGQEVILRCVPISNHLYFYWYRQILGQKVEFLVSFYNNEISEKSEIFDDQFSVERPDGSNFTLKIRSTKLEDSAMYFCASSYSSYNEQFFGPGTRLTVL.

This chain links TRBV5-1 with TRBJ1-3, with 7 positions matching TRBD1. CDR3 length equals 14 residues. V dropped 4 bases and J dropped 1; count of bases not matched to a gene: 2. Germline CDR1 SGHRS, CDR2 YFSETQ. The CDR3 loop is CASSVQGSGNTIYF. In DNA, the CDR3 is TGCGCCAGCAGCGTACAGGGGTCTGGAAACACCATATATTTT.

The chain employs TRBV9 and TRBJ1-6; 7 bases align to TRBD1. CDR1 SGDLS and CDR2 YYNGEE come from the germline V gene. The CDR3 runs to 14 residues. After removal of 4 bases from V and 5 bases from J, the junction contained 3 bases not matched to a gene. The CDR3 DNA sequence: TGTGCCAGCAGCTTGGGACAGAATAATTCACCCCTCCACTTT. This gives the protein CASSLGQNNSPLHF.

This sequence joins TRBV3-1 (or the pseudogene TRBV3-2) and TRBJ2-3; 8 bases match TRBD2. The CDR3 runs 15 residues. Germline CDR1 is LGHDT and CDR2 is YNNKEL (reference sequence). V lost 4 bases to trimming and J lost 6 bases; unmatched junction nucleotides: 9. CDR3 nucleotide sequence: TGTGCCAGCAGCCCCGGGACTAGTGGGGGGGATACGCAGTATTTT. It translates to CASSPGTSGGDTQYF.

The chain combines TRBV5-1 with TRBJ1-1, with TRBD1 as a possible D gene (6 bases). V gave up 4 bases and J gave up 5 bases, with 18 bases separating them. This CDR3 has 15 amino acids. The germline CDR1 and CDR2 sequences are SGHRS and YFSETQ. The CDR3 DNA sequence: TGCGCCAGCAGCGCCGGAGGGGGGGCAGAAACTGAAGCTTTCTTT. It specifies CASSAGGGAETEAFF.

The rearrangement links TRBV11-2 to TRBJ1-6, with D perhaps TRBD1 (6 bases). The CDR3 extends over 15 amino acids. V was clipped by 5 bases and J by 7 bases, with 15 bases between them. Germline V gene lookup returns CDR1 SGHAT and CDR2 FQNNGV. In DNA, the CDR3 is TGTGCCAGCAGCCACCGGGGGGCTTGGAATTCACCCCTCCACTTT. This encodes CASSHRGAWNSPLHF.

This clone was recorded a few times. V gene TRBV28 combines with J gene TRBJ2-7; 11 bases line up with TRBD2. V dropped 4 bases and J dropped 7; count of bases not matched to a gene: 9. Germline assignment: CDR1 MDHEN and CDR2 SYDVKM. This CDR3 region has 15 residues. CDR3 protein: CASSWGSGRAPEQYF. The CDR3, as DNA: TGTGCCAGCAGTTGGGGTAGCGGGAGGGCCCCGGAGCAGTACTTC.

The chain has TRBV27 and TRBJ2-7, with 9 bases matching TRBD2. The germline CDR1 and CDR2 sequences are MNHEY and SMNVEV (reference sequence). The CDR3 runs to 13 residues. V lost 5 bases, J lost 1 base, and 0 bases stayed unmatched. The CDR3 region is CASSLAGSYEQYF. The CDR3 DNA is TGTGCCAGCAGTCTAGCGGGATCCTACGAGCAGTACTTC.

J is TRBJ2-5 and V is TRBV5-5; 11 bases fit TRBD1. The CDR3 has 15 residues. The germline V gene encodes CDR1 SGHKS and CDR2 YYEKEE (reference sequence). J gave up 5 bases and V 4 bases, and 7 bases lay outside the gene matches. CDR3 loop: CASSRRTGGMETQYF. In DNA form, the CDR3 reads TGTGCCAGCAGCCGAAGGACAGGGGGCATGGAGACCCAGTACTTC.

The table lists this clone with a count of one. This rearrangement joins TRBV7-2 to TRBJ1-5; no firm D call. V lost 1 base, J lost 0 bases, and 10 bases lay in between. The CDR3 sequence is 16 residues long. Looked up from germline, CDR1 is SGHTA and CDR2 is FQGNSA. CDR3 DNA sequence: TGTGCCAGCAGCTTAGGAGGAGGCTATAGCAATCAGCCCCAGCATTTT. It encodes CASSLGGGYSNQPQHF.

The gene calls are TRBV21-1 and TRBJ1-5; the D call in the table, TRBD1, was not verified against the DNA. TRBV21-1 is an annotated pseudogene. The CDR3 totals 15 residues. In DNA form, the CDR3 reads TGTGCCAGCAGCAAAACAGGGGTGGGCAATCAGCCCCAGCATTTT. This codes for CASSKTGVGNQPQHF.

In this sample, this clone turned up once. V and J are TRBV7-9 and TRBJ2-1; 10 bases fit TRBD2. This CDR3 comprises 16 residues. Germline-derived CDR1 and CDR2 are SEHNR and FQNEAQ (reference sequence). The junction had 10 bases not matched to a gene; V was cut back by 5 bases and J by 6 bases. The CDR3 protein is CASSPPLAGPPNEQFF. Here the CDR3 DNA reads TGTGCCAGCAGCCCACCACTAGCGGGGCCCCCCAATGAGCAGTTCTTC.

The J gene is TRBJ2-5, the V gene TRBV7-8, with TRBD2 matching 8 bases. Per germline, CDR1 SGHVS and CDR2 FQNEAQ. V gave up 2 bases and J gave up 4 bases; unmatched junction bases: 6. The CDR3 has 15 amino acids. The CDR3 coding sequence is TGTGCCAGCAGCTTAACGGGAGGGCCGGTAGAGACCCAGTACTTC. It yields the protein CASSLTGGPVETQYF. Drawing the rest from reference TRBV7-8 and TRBJ2-5, the complete variable domain is GAGVSQSPRYKVAKRGQDVALRCDPISGHVSLFWYQQALGQGPEFLTYFQNEAQLDKSGLPSDRFFAERPEGSVSTLKIQRTQQEDSAVYLCASSLTGGPVETQYFGPGTRLLVL.

The V and J genes are TRBV14 and TRBJ2-7; possible D gene TRBD2, 6 bases. Germline V gives CDR1 SGHDN, CDR2 FVKESK. V gave up 4 bases and J gave up 2 bases, with 9 bases separating them. There are 13 residues in the CDR3. The CDR3 coding sequence is TGTGCCAGCAGCCCGGGACTGGCCTACGAGCAGTACTTC. Its protein product is CASSPGLAYEQYF.

J is TRBJ1-1 and V is TRBV19, with D perhaps TRBD1 (5 bases). The germline CDR1 and CDR2 sequences are LNHDA and SQIVND (reference sequence). This CDR3 contains 11 residues. Between the trimmed V and J ends, which lost 3 bases and 8 bases, there was a span of 7 bases. Here the CDR3 reads CASSIREEAFF. CDR3 DNA sequence: TGTGCCAGTAGTATCAGGGAAGAAGCTTTCTTT.

The rearrangement joins TRBV5-1 to TRBJ2-1; D remains ambiguous. Germline-derived CDR1 and CDR2 are SGHRS and YFSETQ. There are 13 residues in the CDR3. Trimming cost V 0 bases and J 5 bases, with 6 bases left between them. The DNA for the CDR3 is TGCGCCAGCAGCTTGGGGCGGAACAATGAGCAGTTCTTC. Its translation: CASSLGRNNEQFF.

The table lists this clone with a count of one. The genes are TRBV7-9 and TRBJ1-2; D gene uncertain. Trimming removed 3 bases from V and 0 bases from J, with 17 bases in between. Looked up from germline, CDR1 is SEHNR and CDR2 is FQNEAQ (reference sequence). The CDR3 contains 17 residues. CDR3 sequence (DNA): TGTGCCAGCAGCTTGGGCAGGTACAACGATCCTAACTATGGCTACACCTTC. Translating it yields CASSLGRYNDPNYGYTF.